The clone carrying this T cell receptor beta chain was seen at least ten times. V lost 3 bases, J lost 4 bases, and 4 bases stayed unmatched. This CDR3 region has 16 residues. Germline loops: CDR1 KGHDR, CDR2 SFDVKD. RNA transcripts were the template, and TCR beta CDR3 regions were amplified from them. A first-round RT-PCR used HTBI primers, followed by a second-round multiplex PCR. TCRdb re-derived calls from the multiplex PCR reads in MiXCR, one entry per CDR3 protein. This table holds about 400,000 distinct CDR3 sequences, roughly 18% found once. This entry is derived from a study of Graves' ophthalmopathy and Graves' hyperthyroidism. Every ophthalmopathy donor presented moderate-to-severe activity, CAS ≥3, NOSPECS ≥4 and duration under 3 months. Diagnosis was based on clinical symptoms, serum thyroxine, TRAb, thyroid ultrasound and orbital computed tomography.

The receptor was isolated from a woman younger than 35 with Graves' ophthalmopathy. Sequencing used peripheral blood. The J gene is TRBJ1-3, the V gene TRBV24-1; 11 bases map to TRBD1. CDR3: CATSDQGQGAGNTIYF. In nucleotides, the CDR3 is TGTGCCACCAGTGATCAAGGACAGGGGGCAGGAAACACCATATATTTT.